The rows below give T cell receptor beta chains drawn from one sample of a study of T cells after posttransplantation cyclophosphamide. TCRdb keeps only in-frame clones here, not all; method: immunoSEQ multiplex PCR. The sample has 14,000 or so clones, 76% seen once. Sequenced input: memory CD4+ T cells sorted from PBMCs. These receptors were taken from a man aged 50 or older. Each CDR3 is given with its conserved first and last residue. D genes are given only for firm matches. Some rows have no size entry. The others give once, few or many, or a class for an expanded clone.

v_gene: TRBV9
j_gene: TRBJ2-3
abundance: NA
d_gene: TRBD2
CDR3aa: CASSVGTSGASDTQYF
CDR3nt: TGTGCCAGCAGCGTAGGGACTAGCGGGGCCTCAGATACGCAGTATTTT

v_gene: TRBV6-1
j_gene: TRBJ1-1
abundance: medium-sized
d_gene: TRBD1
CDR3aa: CASAARTGMDAFF
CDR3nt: TGTGCCAGCGCAGCCAGGACAGGGATGGACGCTTTCTTT

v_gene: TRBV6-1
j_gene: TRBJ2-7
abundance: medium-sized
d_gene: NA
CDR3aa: CASSENGFYEQYF
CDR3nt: TGTGCCAGCAGTGAGAACGGTTTCTACGAGCAGTACTTC

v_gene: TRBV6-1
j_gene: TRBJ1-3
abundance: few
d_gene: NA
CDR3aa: CASRKGVSSGNTIYF
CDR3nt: TGTGCCAGCAGGAAAGGAGTCTCCTCTGGAAACACCATATATTTT

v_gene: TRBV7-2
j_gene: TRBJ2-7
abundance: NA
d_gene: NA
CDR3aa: CASRIGQEGDEQYF
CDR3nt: TGTGCCAGCAGGATTGGACAGGAGGGAGACGAGCAGTACTTC

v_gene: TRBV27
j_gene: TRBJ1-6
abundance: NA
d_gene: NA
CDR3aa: CASSLLNSPLHF
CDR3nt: TGTGCCAGCAGTTTACTAAATTCACCCCTCCACTTT

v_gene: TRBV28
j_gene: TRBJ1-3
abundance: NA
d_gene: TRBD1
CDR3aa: CASSLPILTGGSGNTIYF
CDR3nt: TGTGCCAGCAGTTTACCCATCCTGACAGGGGGGTCTGGAAACACCATATATTTT

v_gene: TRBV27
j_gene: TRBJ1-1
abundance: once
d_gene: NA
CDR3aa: CASSPRGLGYTEAFF
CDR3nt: TGTGCCAGCAGTCCCCGAGGATTGGGTTACACTGAAGCTTTCTTT

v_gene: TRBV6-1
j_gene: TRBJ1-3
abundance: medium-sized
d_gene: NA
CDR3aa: CASSEASRAVRGNTIYF
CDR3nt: TGTGCCAGCAGTGAAGCGAGTCGGGCAGTTCGAGGGAACACCATATATTTT

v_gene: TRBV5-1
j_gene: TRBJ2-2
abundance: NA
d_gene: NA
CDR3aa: CASSLTSPNTGELFF
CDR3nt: TGCGCCAGCAGCTTGACTTCCCCGAACACCGGGGAGCTGTTTTTT

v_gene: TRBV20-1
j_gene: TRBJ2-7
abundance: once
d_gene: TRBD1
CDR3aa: CRGQGSYEQYF
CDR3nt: TGCAGGGGACAGGGTAGCTACGAGCAGTACTTC

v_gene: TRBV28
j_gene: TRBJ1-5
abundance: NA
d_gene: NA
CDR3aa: CASSPVGQGTNQPQHF
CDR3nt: TGTGCCAGCAGCCCCGTGGGGCAGGGGACCAATCAGCCCCAGCATTTT

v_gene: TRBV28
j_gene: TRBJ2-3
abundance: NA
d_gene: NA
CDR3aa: CASSRRQQTTDTQYF
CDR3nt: TGTGCCAGCAGCCGCAGGCAGCAGACCACAGATACGCAGTATTTT

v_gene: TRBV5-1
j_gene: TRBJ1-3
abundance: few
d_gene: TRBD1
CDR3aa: CASSSTGASSGNTIYF
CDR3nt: TGCGCCAGCAGCTCGACAGGGGCGAGCTCTGGAAACACCATATATTTT

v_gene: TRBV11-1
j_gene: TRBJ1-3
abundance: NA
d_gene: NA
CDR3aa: CASSLNGDSGNTIYF
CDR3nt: TGTGCCAGCAGCTTAAACGGGGACTCTGGAAACACCATATATTTT

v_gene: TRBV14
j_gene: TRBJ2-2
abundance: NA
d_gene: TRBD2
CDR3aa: CASSLRLAGGTGELFF
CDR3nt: TGTGCCAGCAGCCTAAGACTAGCGGGAGGTACCGGGGAGCTGTTTTTT

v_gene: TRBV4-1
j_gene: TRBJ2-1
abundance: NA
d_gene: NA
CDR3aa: CASSQDSYGGAGYNEQFF
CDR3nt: TGCGCCAGCAGCCAAGATTCTTATGGGGGGGCAGGCTACAATGAGCAGTTCTTC

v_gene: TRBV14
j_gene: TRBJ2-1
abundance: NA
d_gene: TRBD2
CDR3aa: CASSQVMAGGYRTDEQFF
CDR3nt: TGTGCCAGCAGCCAAGTTATGGCGGGGGGGTACCGTACGGATGAGCAGTTCTTC

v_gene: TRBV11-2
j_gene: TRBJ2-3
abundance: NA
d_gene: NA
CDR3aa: CASSPTGDTQYF
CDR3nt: TGTGCCAGCAGCCCTACGGGAGATACGCAGTATTTT

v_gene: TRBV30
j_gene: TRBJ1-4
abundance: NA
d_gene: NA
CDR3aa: CARRDAGEKLFF
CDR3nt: TGTGCCCGGCGGGATGCCGGCGAAAAACTGTTTTTT

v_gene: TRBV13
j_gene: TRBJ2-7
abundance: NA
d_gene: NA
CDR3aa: CASSLSGIRPYEQYF
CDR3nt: TGTGCCAGCAGCTTATCAGGAATTCGTCCCTACGAGCAGTACTTC

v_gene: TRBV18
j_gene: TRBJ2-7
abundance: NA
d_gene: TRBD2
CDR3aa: CASSPRKREGQNEQYF
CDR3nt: TGTGCCAGCTCACCAAGAAAGCGGGAGGGCCAGAACGAGCAGTACTTC

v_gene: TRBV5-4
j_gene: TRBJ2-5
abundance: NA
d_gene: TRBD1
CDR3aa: CASSTRDSQETQYF
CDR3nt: TGTGCCAGCAGCACAAGGGACAGCCAAGAGACCCAGTACTTC

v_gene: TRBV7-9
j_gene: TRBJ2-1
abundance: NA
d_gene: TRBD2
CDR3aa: CASSGLAQIGSYNEQFF
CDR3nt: TGTGCCAGCAGCGGACTAGCTCAGATCGGGTCCTACAATGAGCAGTTCTTC

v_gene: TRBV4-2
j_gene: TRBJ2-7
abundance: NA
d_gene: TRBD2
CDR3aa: CASSQEGLAGNGYEQYF
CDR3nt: TGTGCCAGCAGCCAAGAAGGACTAGCGGGAAACGGCTACGAGCAGTACTTC

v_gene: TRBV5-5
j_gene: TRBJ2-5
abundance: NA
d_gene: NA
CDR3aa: CASSLNVGGETQYF
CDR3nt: TGTGCCAGCAGCTTAAACGTAGGAGGAGAGACCCAGTACTTC

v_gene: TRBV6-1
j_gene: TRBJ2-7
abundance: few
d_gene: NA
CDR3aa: CASSVTGKHEQYF
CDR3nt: TGTGCCAGCAGTGTAACAGGGAAGCACGAGCAGTACTTC

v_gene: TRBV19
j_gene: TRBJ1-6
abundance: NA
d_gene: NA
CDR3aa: CASSLGGGSHSPLHF
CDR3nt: TGTGCCAGTAGTCTGGGCGGGGGAAGTCATTCACCCCTCCACTTT

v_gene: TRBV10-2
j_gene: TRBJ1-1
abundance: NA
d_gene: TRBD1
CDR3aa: CASDRGFGTEAFF
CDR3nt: TGCGCCAGTGACAGGGGGTTTGGAACTGAAGCTTTCTTT

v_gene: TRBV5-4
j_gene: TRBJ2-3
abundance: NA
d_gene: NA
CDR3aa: CASSYPGDTQYF
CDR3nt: TGTGCCAGCAGTTACCCCGGAGATACGCAGTATTTT

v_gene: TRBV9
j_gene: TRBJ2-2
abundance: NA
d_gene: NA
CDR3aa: CASSVEQSGELFF
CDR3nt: TGTGCCAGCAGCGTAGAACAGAGCGGGGAGCTGTTTTTT

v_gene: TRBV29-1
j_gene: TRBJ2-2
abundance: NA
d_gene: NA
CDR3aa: CSASAGLRRDTGELFF
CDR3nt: TGCAGCGCATCGGCGGGCCTACGTAGGGACACCGGGGAGCTGTTTTTT

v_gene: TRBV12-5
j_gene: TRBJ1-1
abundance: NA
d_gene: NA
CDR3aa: CASGPLGARSQAFF
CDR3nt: TGTGCTAGTGGTCCTTTAGGAGCCCGCTCTCAAGCTTTCTTT

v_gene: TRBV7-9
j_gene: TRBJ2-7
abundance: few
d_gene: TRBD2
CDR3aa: CASSPWTSASSSYEQYF
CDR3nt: TGTGCCAGCAGCCCCTGGACTAGCGCCTCAAGCTCCTACGAGCAGTACTTC

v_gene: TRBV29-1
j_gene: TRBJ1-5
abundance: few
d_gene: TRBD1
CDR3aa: CSATTGFGNQPQHF
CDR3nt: TGCAGCGCGACGACAGGGTTCGGCAATCAGCCCCAGCATTTT

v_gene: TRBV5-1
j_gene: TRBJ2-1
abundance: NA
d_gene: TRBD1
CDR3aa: CASSSMGQGPGAYNEQFF
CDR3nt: TGCGCCAGCAGCTCGATGGGACAGGGTCCCGGGGCCTACAATGAGCAGTTCTTC

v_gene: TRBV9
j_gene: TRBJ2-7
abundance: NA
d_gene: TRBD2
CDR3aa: CASKHPRTSGNSYEQYF
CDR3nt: TGTGCCAGCAAGCACCCTCGGACTAGCGGAAACTCCTACGAGCAGTACTTC

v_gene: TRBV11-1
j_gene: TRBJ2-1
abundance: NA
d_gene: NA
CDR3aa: CASSQGEASSYNEQFF
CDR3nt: TGTGCCAGCAGCCAAGGGGAGGCGAGCTCCTACAATGAGCAGTTCTTC

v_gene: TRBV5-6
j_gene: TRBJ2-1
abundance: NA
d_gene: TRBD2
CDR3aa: CASIERLADYNEQFF
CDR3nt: TGTGCCAGCATTGAAAGACTAGCAGACTACAATGAGCAGTTCTTC

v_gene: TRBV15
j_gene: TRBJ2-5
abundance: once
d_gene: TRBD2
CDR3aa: CATSRGSGRAFTETQYF
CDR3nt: TGTGCCACCAGCAGAGGTAGCGGGAGGGCCTTTACAGAGACCCAGTACTTC

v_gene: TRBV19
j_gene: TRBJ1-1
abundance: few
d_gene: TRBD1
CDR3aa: CASSIVSGQEAFF
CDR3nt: TGTGCCAGTAGTATTGTCTCGGGACAGGAAGCTTTCTTT

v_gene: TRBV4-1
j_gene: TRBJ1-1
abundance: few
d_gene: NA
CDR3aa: CASSQGANTEAFF
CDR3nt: TGCGCCAGCAGCCAAGGCGCCAACACTGAAGCTTTCTTT

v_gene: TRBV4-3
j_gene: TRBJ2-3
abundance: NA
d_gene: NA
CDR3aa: CASSQAKGSYTDTQYF
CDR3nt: TGCGCCAGCAGCCAAGCGAAGGGGTCCTACACAGATACGCAGTATTTT

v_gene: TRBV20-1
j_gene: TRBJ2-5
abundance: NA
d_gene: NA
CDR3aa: CSLTRSETQYF
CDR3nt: TGCAGTCTCACTAGGTCAGAGACCCAGTACTTC

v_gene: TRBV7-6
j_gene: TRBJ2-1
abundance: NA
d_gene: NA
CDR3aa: CASSLSAYNEQFF
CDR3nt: TGTGCCAGCAGCTTATCGGCCTACAATGAGCAGTTCTTC

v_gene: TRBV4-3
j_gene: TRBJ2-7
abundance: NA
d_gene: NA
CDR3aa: CASSQDYGPYEQYF
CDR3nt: TGCGCCAGCAGCCAAGATTACGGTCCCTACGAGCAGTACTTC

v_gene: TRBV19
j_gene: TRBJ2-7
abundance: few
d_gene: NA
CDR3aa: CASSIGGGVQDEQYF
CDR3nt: TGTGCCAGTAGTATAGGAGGAGGAGTACAAGACGAGCAGTACTTC

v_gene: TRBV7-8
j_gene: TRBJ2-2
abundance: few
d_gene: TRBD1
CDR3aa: CASKNRGRTGELFF
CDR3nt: TGTGCCAGCAAAAACAGGGGACGCACCGGGGAGCTGTTTTTT

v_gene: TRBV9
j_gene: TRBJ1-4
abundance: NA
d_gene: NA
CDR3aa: CASSSYEPSQSSPEKLFF
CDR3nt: TGTGCCAGCAGCAGCTATGAACCGTCACAGTCCAGCCCTGAAAAACTGTTTTTT